This T cell receptor beta chain derives from a study of blood T cell repertoires in COVID-19. The CDR3 length is 15 residues. Per germline, CDR1 LGHDT and CDR2 YNNKEL (reference sequence). V gave up 4 bases and J gave up 6 bases; unmatched junction bases: 5. TCRdb keeps only in-frame clones here, not all; method: immunoSEQ multiplex PCR. The sample holds approximately 280,000 clones; around 88% are singletons and the top ten take approximately 5.7%. Sequenced input: PBMCs or T cells enriched from blood (not recorded which). The sequence was obtained from a woman aged 40 to 49 who had recovered from COVID-19. The rearrangement joins TRBV3-1 (or the pseudogene TRBV3-2) to TRBJ2-1; 11 nucleotides line up with TRBD1. The CDR3 reads CASSLPGTGGNEQFF. CDR3 coding DNA: TGTGCCAGCAGCCTACCTGGGACAGGGGGCAATGAGCAGTTCTTC.